This TCR beta chain was captured by sequencing in a study of cytomegalovirus exposure and HLA in healthy donors. Losses at the gene ends were 4 bases for V and 4 bases for J; bases not matched to a gene: 7. The CDR3 runs 15 residues. Germline V gene data show CDR1 as SEHNR and CDR2 as FQNEAQ (reference sequence). Use of 60 Vbeta and 13 Jbeta primers characterized the PCR. The method was immunoSEQ multiplex PCR; TCRdb's version includes in-frame clones alone and lacks a portion of them. Of some 29,000 clones in the sample, 35% to 50% were seen once. The source material was PBMCs. The chain has TRBV7-9 and TRBJ2-5, with 9 bases matching TRBD1. This receptor was identified in a woman aged 45 to 65 in good health and CMV-seronegative. The CDR3 loop is CASSSGDREGETQYF. The CDR3 DNA follows: TGTGCCAGCAGCTCTGGGGACAGGGAGGGAGAGACCCAGTACTTC.